The next 3 T cell receptor beta chains were all read from a single sample in a study of shared clonotypes between healthy human individuals. TCRdb's copy holds only in-frame clones and misses some; the assay was immunoSEQ multiplex PCR. The sample consists of some 1.4 million clones, about 96% of them appearing once. Sequencing was done on a sample of naive CD4+ T cells sorted from blood. Regarding subset: CD45RA+ positively selected. The source of these receptors is a man between 25 and 39 years old in good health.

This CDR3 reads CASSGTGPIGETQYF. CDR3 nucleotides: TGTGCCAGCAGCGGAACAGGGCCGATCGGAGAGACCCAGTACTTC. The rearrangement joins TRBV2 to TRBJ2-5; D possibly corresponds to TRBD1 (6 bases). The V gene's germline CDR1 is SNHLY and CDR2 FYNNEI. The V gene lost 6 bases and the J gene lost 4 bases, with 18 bases spanning the gap. The CDR3 totals 15 residues.

The V call is TRBV30, the J call TRBJ1-5; 8 nucleotides line up with TRBD1. Germline CDR1 GTSNPN, CDR2 SVGIG (reference sequence). J was trimmed by 4 bases and V by 5 bases; bases with no gene match: 7. CDR3 length: 14 residues. CDR3 DNA: TGTGCCTGGGCCGGAAACAGGGGGAATCAGCCCCAGCATTTT. Protein product: CAWAGNRGNQPQHF.

The CDR3 DNA sequence: TGCGCCAGCAGCCACCAACAAACAGGGAACACTGAAGCTTTCTTT. Amino acid sequence: CASSHQQTGNTEAFF. The chain joins TRBV4-3 to TRBJ1-1; tentative D call: TRBD1 (5 bases). The germline V gene encodes CDR1 LGHNA and CDR2 YSLEER. The V end was cut by 3 bases, the J end by 1 base, with 12 bases between. The CDR3 sequence is 15 residues long.